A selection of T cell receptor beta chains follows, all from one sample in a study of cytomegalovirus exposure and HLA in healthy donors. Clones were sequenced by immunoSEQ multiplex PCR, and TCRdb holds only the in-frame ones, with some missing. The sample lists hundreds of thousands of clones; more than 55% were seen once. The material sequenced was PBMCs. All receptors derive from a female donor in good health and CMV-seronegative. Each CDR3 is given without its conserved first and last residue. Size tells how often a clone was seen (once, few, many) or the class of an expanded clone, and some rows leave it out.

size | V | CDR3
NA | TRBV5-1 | ASSSTPAGASGYT
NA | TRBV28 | ASSFPSGGDNTGELF
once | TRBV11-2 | ASTPGYEQF
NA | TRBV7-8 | ASSSGRAGVGSEQF
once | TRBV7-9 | SSRGEGSGSEQY
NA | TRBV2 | ASSVAGSAYNEQF
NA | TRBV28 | ASSKGLAGGPEQF
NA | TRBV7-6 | ASSLEDPDSAGELF
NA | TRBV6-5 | ASGGQTKGGGYT
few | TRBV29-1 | SVESGGSYNEQF
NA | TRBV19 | ASTTGQPMNTEAF
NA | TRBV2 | ASSDWGARPLNEQF
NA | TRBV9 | ASIVGLAGVYEQY
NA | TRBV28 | ASSLSLAVSYEQY
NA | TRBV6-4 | ASSDSSGATGELF
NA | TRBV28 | ASSSPGDSNYEQY
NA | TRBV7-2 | ASSWRDSSYEQY
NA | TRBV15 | ATSRRAGSLYNEQF
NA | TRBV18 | ASSPEEGAYEQY
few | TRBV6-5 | ASSSQEGYGYT
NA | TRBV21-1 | ASNRVNRAKSGNTIY
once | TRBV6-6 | ASSYGDRDAF
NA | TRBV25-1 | ASGGGTGDTGELF
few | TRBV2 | ATGGQGWKETQY
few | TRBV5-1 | ASSWAGTERETQY
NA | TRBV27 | ASSLIGSASGRNEQY
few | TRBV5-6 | ASSRRKGLAGGSQETQY
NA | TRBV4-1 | ASSQDRRGGLYNEQF
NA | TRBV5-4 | ASSLAGVGTDTQY
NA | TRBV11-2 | ASSLELSGNQPQH
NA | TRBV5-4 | ASSFAQTAGGTEAF
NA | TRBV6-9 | ASSYQRLGSSYEQY
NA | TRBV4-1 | ASSQERGKGLRNEQF
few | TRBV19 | ASSPRIYNEQF
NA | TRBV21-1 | ASSFLAGGSSYEQY
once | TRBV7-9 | ASSLGYRTGELF